The rows below give T cell receptor beta chains drawn from one sample of a study of blood T cell repertoires in COVID-19. Data came from immunoSEQ multiplex PCR; TCRdb stores just in-frame clones and leaves some out. The sample holds around 620,000 clones, about 90% seen once. The sample was peripheral blood. The receptor set was obtained from a woman younger than 35 with acute or convalescent COVID-19. The conserved cysteine and the conserved F or W are not part of the CDR3 here. Each record gives: J gene, V gene, CDR3 protein.

TRBJ1-2,TRBV7-9,ASSFSGYGYT
TRBJ1-6,TRBV21-1,ASSKEGLNNSPLH
TRBJ2-6,TRBV6-6,ASSSRTGGANVLT
TRBJ1-1,TRBV5-5,ASSPTEMNTEAF
TRBJ1-2,TRBV5-1,ASSQNPGQGNYGYT
TRBJ2-3,TRBV19,ASSSAGLGTDTQY
TRBJ2-7,TRBV7-2,ASSLMAGAPYEQY
TRBJ2-7,TRBV9,ASSPGHPSYEQY
TRBJ1-5,TRBV7-9,ASSLADRGSNQPQH
TRBJ2-1,TRBV27,ASSFFDRYNEQF